One sample yielded the 16 T cell receptor beta chains listed below, sequenced in a study of blood T cell repertoires in COVID-19. Assay: immunoSEQ multiplex PCR; the TCRdb copy retains only in-frame clones and omits some. The data show around 260,000 clones, over 75% seen once. The sequencing input was peripheral blood. These receptors originate from a human donor in a cohort sampled during active COVID-19.

CDR3 amino acids: CASSQDLRGYEQYF. CDR3 sequence (DNA): TGCGCCAGCAGCCAAGACCTCAGAGGTTACGAGCAGTACTTC. The chain combines TRBV4-3 with TRBJ2-7; D uncertain. Germline CDR1 LGHNA, CDR2 YSLEER. V lost 0 bases to trimming and J lost 4 bases, with 10 bases between them. The CDR3 loop spans 14 amino acids.

The V call is TRBV30, the J call TRBJ2-2; TRBD1 matches 9 bases. Trimming at V came to 4 bases and at J to 3 bases, leaving 3 bases not matched to a gene. This CDR3 is 14 amino acids long. Germline values: CDR1 GTSNPN, CDR2 SVGIG (reference sequence). The CDR3 DNA follows: TGTGCCTGGACCGACAGGGGGGACACCGGGGAGCTGTTTTTT. Protein product: CAWTDRGDTGELFF. The full variable domain, with the rest looked up from reference TRBV30 and TRBJ2-2, is SQTIHQWPATLVQPVGSPLSLECTVEGTSNPNLYWYRQAAGRGLQLLFYSVGIGQISSEVPQNLSASRPQDRQFILSSKKLLLSDSGFYLCAWTDRGDTGELFFGEGSRLTVL.

This clone appeared once. This rearrangement joins TRBV24-1 to TRBJ2-7; D is possibly TRBD2 (6 bases). The V gene's germline CDR1 is KGHDR and CDR2 SFDVKD. V lost 8 bases, J lost 3 bases, and 10 bases lay in between. This CDR3 is built from 12 residues. The CDR3: CATMSSGYEQYF. CDR3 in DNA: TGTGCCACCATGAGTAGCGGCTACGAGCAGTACTTC.

V and J are TRBV6-1 and TRBJ2-5; 14 bases agree with TRBD2. V gave up 0 bases and J gave up 3 bases; unmatched junction bases: 15. In germline, CDR1 is MNHNS, CDR2 SASEGT. The CDR3 extends over 21 amino acids. The CDR3 DNA is TGTGCCAGCAGTGAAGCGGCTATCGGGACTAGCGGGGGCCTCTCCAAAGAGACCCAGTACTTC. It codes for CASSEAAIGTSGGLSKETQYF.

J is TRBJ2-7 and V is TRBV19; 9 bases are a match to TRBD1. Trimming at V came to 2 bases and at J to 5 bases, leaving 1 base not matched to a gene. Germline CDR1 and CDR2: LNHDA and SQIVND (reference sequence). CDR3 length equals 13 residues. CDR3 region: CASSINRGHEQYF. As DNA, the CDR3 is TGTGCCAGTAGTATAAACAGGGGGCACGAGCAGTACTTC.

J is TRBJ2-7 and V is TRBV15; 9 bases line up with TRBD1. V was clipped by 1 base and J by 5 bases; unmatched bases: 6. CDR3 length: 15 residues. In germline, CDR1 is LNHNV, CDR2 YYDKDF (reference sequence). In DNA form, the CDR3 reads TGTGCCACCAGCAGAGTCGCGGGACAGGGTGACGAGCAGTACTTC. Protein product: CATSRVAGQGDEQYF.

V and J are TRBV30 and TRBJ2-6; 8 bases fit TRBD1. J gave up 0 bases and V 5 bases, and 12 bases lay outside the gene matches. Germline CDR1 and CDR2: GTSNPN and SVGIG (reference sequence). The CDR3 is made up of 18 amino acids. This chain's CDR3 is CAWDTDRGPLSGANVLTF. The CDR3 nucleotides read TGTGCCTGGGATACAGACAGGGGTCCTCTCTCTGGGGCCAACGTCCTGACTTTC.

The CDR3 here is CASSLAVTGGANSPLHF. Here the CDR3 DNA reads TGCGCCAGCAGCTTGGCGGTCACAGGGGGGGCTAATTCACCCCTCCACTTT. The rearrangement joins TRBV5-1 to TRBJ1-6; 8 nucleotides line up with TRBD1. This CDR3 is built from 17 residues. The germline V gene has CDR1 SGHRS and CDR2 YFSETQ. V trimming: 0 bases; J trimming: 6 bases; junction bases outside the gene matches: 8.

The V call is TRBV28, the J call TRBJ2-7; 11 bases agree with TRBD2. CDR3 length: 13 residues. Germline V gene lookup returns CDR1 MDHEN and CDR2 SYDVKM. J lost 11 bases, V lost 5 bases, and 8 bases had no gene match. The CDR3 region has the DNA TGTGCCAGCAGTATTCAACTAGCGGGGGAGGAGTACTTC. Translated: CASSIQLAGEEYF.

The chain has TRBV28 and TRBJ2-2; 11 nucleotides match TRBD2. The length of the CDR3 is 20 residues. The V gene's germline CDR1 is MDHEN and CDR2 SYDVKM. V shed 4 bases, J shed 3 bases, and the junction held 16 bases outside the gene matches. CDR3 in DNA: TGTGCCAGCAGTTCCCCCAACCCTTATAGCGGGAGGGTAGACACCGGGGAGCTGTTTTTT. It yields the protein CASSSPNPYSGRVDTGELFF.

This clone has only one observation. This chain links TRBV7-6 with TRBJ1-6; 9 bases fit TRBD1. The germline CDR1 and CDR2 sequences are SGHVS and FNYEAQ. Trimming removed 1 base from V and 7 bases from J; junction bases left unmatched: 5. The CDR3 contains 16 residues. The CDR3 loop reads CASSLENRGLNSPLHF. CDR3 DNA sequence: TGTGCCAGCAGCTTAGAGAACAGGGGGCTCAATTCACCCCTCCACTTT. Complete variable domain (other parts from reference TRBV7-6 and TRBJ1-6): GAGVSQSPRYKVTKRGQDVALRCDPISGHVSLYWYRQALGQGPEFLTYFNYEAQQDKSGLPNDRFSAERPEGSISTLTIQRTEQRDSAMYRCASSLENRGLNSPLHFGNGTRLTVT.

The genes are TRBV9 and TRBJ1-1, with D uncertain. Germline V gene sequence: CDR1 SGDLS, CDR2 YYNGEE. The length of the CDR3 is 13 residues. The germline V and J ends were trimmed by 0 bases and 4 bases, with 7 bases remaining between them. CDR3 in amino acids: CASSVAEGTEAFF. In DNA, the CDR3 is TGTGCCAGCAGCGTAGCGGAGGGCACTGAAGCTTTCTTT.

The chain combines TRBV19 with TRBJ1-1; no clear D. The CDR3 is made up of 14 amino acids. CDR1 and CDR2 (germline): LNHDA, SQIVND (reference sequence). Trimming left V 5 bases short and J 7 bases short, with 17 bases between. The CDR3 DNA is TGTGCCAGTAGTCCGTGGGGAGGTAGGGATGAAGCTTTCTTT. It encodes CASSPWGGRDEAFF.

The chain uses TRBV10-3 and TRBJ1-2, with unresolved D. The V gene lost 10 bases and the J gene lost 4 bases, with 16 bases spanning the gap. The germline V gene has CDR1 ENHRY and CDR2 SYGVKD. CDR3 length: 13 amino acids. In DNA, the CDR3 is TGTGCCAGCCTCAGCGAGGGTGCCTATGGCTACACCTTC. Its translation is CASLSEGAYGYTF.

The chain couples TRBV19 to TRBJ1-4; D is ambiguous. Trimming pared 0 bases from V and 10 bases from J, leaving 9 bases between. The CDR3 has 13 amino acids. Germline CDR1 and CDR2: LNHDA and SQIVND (reference sequence). CDR3 sequence (DNA): TGTGCCAGTAGTATAGATAGGGAGGGAAAACTGTTTTTT. Residues: CASSIDREGKLFF.

The CDR3 DNA sequence: TGTGCCAGCAGCCCGGACAGGACCTACGAGCAGTACTTC. This codes for CASSPDRTYEQYF. V and J are TRBV21-1 and TRBJ2-7; TRBD1 was called by the table and not checked on the DNA. TRBV21-1 is listed as a pseudogene. The CDR3 runs to 13 residues.